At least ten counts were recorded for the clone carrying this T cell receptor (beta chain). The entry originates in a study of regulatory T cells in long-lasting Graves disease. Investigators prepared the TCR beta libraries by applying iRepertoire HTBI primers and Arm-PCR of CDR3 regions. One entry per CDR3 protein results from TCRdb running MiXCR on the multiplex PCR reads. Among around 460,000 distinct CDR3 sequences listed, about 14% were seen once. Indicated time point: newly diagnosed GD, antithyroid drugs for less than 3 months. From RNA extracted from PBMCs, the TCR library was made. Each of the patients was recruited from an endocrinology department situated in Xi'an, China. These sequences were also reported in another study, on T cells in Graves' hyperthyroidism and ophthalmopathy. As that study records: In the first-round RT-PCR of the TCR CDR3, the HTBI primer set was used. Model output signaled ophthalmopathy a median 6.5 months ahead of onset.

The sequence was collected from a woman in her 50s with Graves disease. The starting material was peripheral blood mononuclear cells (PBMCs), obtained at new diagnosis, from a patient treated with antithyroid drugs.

CDR3 sequence reads: CASSLGWSQPQHF. CDR3 nucleotide sequence: TGTGCCAGCAGTTTAGGTTGGTCCCAGCCCCAGCATTTT. V gene TRBV27 combines with J gene TRBJ1-5; D call uncertain. The CDR3 is 13 amino acids. Germline-derived CDR1 and CDR2 are MNHEY and SMNVEV (reference sequence). The ends were cut back, 2 bases at V and 7 bases at J, with 9 bases in the middle.